Following are 25 T cell receptor beta chains from one sample sequenced in a study of OX40 agonist ivuxolimab in advanced cancers. Libraries were prepared by immunoSEQ multiplex PCR; TCRdb keeps only in-frame clonotypes and omits some of them. Seen here are some 100,000 clones, 70% to 90% observed once, and the top ten hold over 1.5%. The starting material was CD4+ or CD8+ T cells sorted from blood, obtained in a trial of the OX40 agonist ivuxolimab. The receptors were sampled from an adult with an advanced solid tumor such as melanoma, head and neck, liver or kidney cancer.

The chain links TRBV18 to TRBJ2-7; 10 nucleotides match TRBD1. J gave up 2 bases and V 3 bases, and 1 base lay outside the gene matches. The CDR3 length is 14 residues. The germline CDR1 and CDR2 sequences are KGHSH and LQKENI. The CDR3 DNA sequence: TGTGCCAGCTCACCGGGACAGGGGCCCTACGAGCAGTACTTC. Residues: CASSPGQGPYEQYF.

The CDR3 is CASSFLSPGSEQFF. DNA for the CDR3: TGTGCCAGCAGCTTTCTTTCTCCAGGAAGTGAGCAGTTCTTC. The chain uses TRBV7-9 and TRBJ2-1; D ambiguous. Trimming took off 3 bases at V and 9 bases at J, with 15 bases between the two ends. CDR1 and CDR2 (germline): SEHNR, FQNEAQ (reference sequence). The CDR3 covers 14 residues. Variable domain in full (rest from reference TRBV7-9 and TRBJ2-1): DTGVSQNPRHKITKRGQNVTFRCDPISEHNRLYWYRQTLGQGPEFLTYFQNEAQLEKSRLLSDRFSAERPKGSFSTLEIQRTEQGDSAMYLCASSFLSPGSEQFFGPGTRLTVL.

V is TRBV27 and J is TRBJ2-7, with TRBD2 matching over 9 bases. CDR1 MNHEY and CDR2 SMNVEV come from the germline V gene (reference sequence). Trimming at V came to 3 bases and at J to 7 bases, leaving 4 bases not matched to a gene. The CDR3 runs 13 residues. The CDR3 sequence: CASSFRREGEQYF. CDR3 coding DNA: TGTGCCAGCAGTTTCAGGCGGGAGGGGGAGCAGTACTTC.

The sample holds a few counts of this clone. The chain links TRBV7-6 to TRBJ2-1, with TRBD2 matching over 10 bases. J was trimmed by 10 bases and V by 1 base; bases with no gene match: 10. CDR1 SGHVS and CDR2 FNYEAQ come from the germline V gene. This CDR3 has 16 residues. The CDR3 reads CASSLGSGLAEMEQFF. In DNA form, the CDR3 reads TGTGCCAGCAGCTTAGGGAGTGGACTAGCGGAGATGGAGCAGTTCTTC.

This chain uses TRBV2 with TRBJ1-2; D is perhaps TRBD1 (6 bases). The V gene's germline CDR1 is SNHLY and CDR2 FYNNEI. CDR3 length: 15 amino acids. V lost 6 bases and J 4 bases, leaving 18 bases between the germline ends. CDR3 sequence (DNA): TGTGCCAGCAGCATATCCGGGGGCGCAGGCTATGGCTACACCTTC. This gives the protein CASSISGGAGYGYTF. The whole variable domain, remainder taken from reference TRBV2 and TRBJ1-2, is EPEVTQTPSHQVTQMGQEVILRCVPISNHLYFYWYRQILGQKVEFLVSFYNNEISEKSEIFDDQFSVERPDGSNFTLKIRSTKLEDSAMYFCASSISGGAGYGYTFGSGTRLTVV.

The CDR3 bases are TGTGCCAGCAGCTTAGCGTCCCTAGCGGGGGGTGAGCAGTTCTTC. Protein sequence: CASSLASLAGGEQFF. The chain recombines TRBV7-9 with TRBJ2-1; 11 nucleotides align to TRBD2. With 0 bases clipped from V and 9 bases from J, the junction kept 4 bases outside the gene matches. The CDR3 consists of 15 residues. Per germline, CDR1 SEHNR and CDR2 FQNEAQ (reference sequence). Using reference TRBV7-9 and TRBJ2-1 for the parts outside the CDR3, the full variable domain is DTGVSQNPRHKITKRGQNVTFRCDPISEHNRLYWYRQTLGQGPEFLTYFQNEAQLEKSRLLSDRFSAERPKGSFSTLEIQRTEQGDSAMYLCASSLASLAGGEQFFGPGTRLTVL.

CDR3 in amino acids: CATRLAGVETQYF. CDR3 bases: TGTGCCACCAGACTAGCGGGAGTTGAGACCCAGTACTTC. The chain employs TRBV5-8 and TRBJ2-5; TRBD2 matches 12 bases. Per germline, CDR1 SGHTS and CDR2 YDEGEE. CDR3 size: 13 residues. The J segment lost 5 bases and the V segment lost 9 bases, leaving 5 bases of the junction unmatched.

The chain employs TRBV27 and TRBJ2-5, with TRBD2 matching 11 bases. The CDR3 sequence is 17 residues long. Germline values: CDR1 MNHEY, CDR2 SMNVEV (reference sequence). The ends lost 5 bases at V and 4 bases at J; junction bases unmatched: 12. The CDR3 region is CASSRTSGPRGGETQYF. The CDR3 region has the DNA TGTGCCAGCAGTCGGACTAGCGGGCCCCGTGGGGGAGAGACCCAGTACTTC.

J is TRBJ2-7 and V is TRBV5-1; D may be TRBD1 (6 bases). V was pared by 1 base and J by 6 bases, with 17 bases between. The CDR3 extends over 15 amino acids. Germline V gene sequence: CDR1 SGHRS, CDR2 YFSETQ. The CDR3 DNA is TGCGCCAGCAGCTTGCGACAGGCCCCTCCGGGCGAGCAGTACTTC. This translates into CASSLRQAPPGEQYF.

The chain uses TRBV6-6 and TRBJ1-2; the D gene is possibly TRBD1 (5 bases). Trimming cost V 5 bases and J 0 bases, with 10 bases left between them. The CDR3 is made up of 14 amino acids. The germline V gene encodes CDR1 MNHNY and CDR2 SVGAGI (reference sequence). The CDR3 nucleotides read TGTGCCAGCAGTCATGGGGGGACTAACTATGGCTACACCTTC. Translating it yields CASSHGGTNYGYTF.

This clone was seen more than once but under ten times. V usage is TRBV18 and J usage is TRBJ2-7; 7 bases are a match to TRBD1. In germline, CDR1 is KGHSH, CDR2 LQKENI. Germline trimming cut 5 bases from V and 3 bases from J; bases unmatched to any gene: 4. The CDR3 sequence is 13 residues long. The CDR3 spells CASSTGTDYEQYF. DNA for the CDR3: TGTGCCAGCTCAACGGGGACAGACTACGAGCAGTACTTC. The full variable domain, its missing parts supplied by reference TRBV18 and TRBJ2-7, is NAGVMQNPRHLVRRRGQEARLRCSPMKGHSHVYWYRQLPEEGLKFMVYLQKENIIDESGMPKERFSAEFPKEGPSILRIQQVVRGDSAAYFCASSTGTDYEQYFGPGTRLTVT.

In this sample, this clone turned up a few times. The chain couples TRBV30 to TRBJ1-2; D is uncertain. V shed 0 bases and J shed 8 bases, with 13 bases lying between them. Per germline, CDR1 GTSNPN and CDR2 SVGIG (reference sequence). This CDR3 spans 13 amino acids. CDR3 nucleotides: TGTGCCTGGAGTGTACTTTCGCTCGGGGGCTACACCTTC. Its translation: CAWSVLSLGGYTF.

The J gene is TRBJ1-2, the V gene TRBV30; 9 bases are a match to TRBD1. Germline lookup yields CDR1 GTSNPN and CDR2 SVGIG (reference sequence). The CDR3 is 14 amino acids. The J segment lost 2 bases and the V segment lost 2 bases, leaving 3 bases of the junction unmatched. The CDR3: CAWSTGGLNYGYTF. The CDR3 nucleotides read TGTGCCTGGAGTACAGGGGGCCTGAACTATGGCTACACCTTC.

The V gene is TRBV14, the J gene TRBJ1-2, with D tentatively TRBD1 (6 bases). This CDR3 comprises 13 residues. Trimming took off 0 bases at V and 7 bases at J, with 9 bases between the two ends. Germline CDR1 SGHDN, CDR2 FVKESK. In DNA, the CDR3 is TGTGCCAGCAGCCAAGATACAGGGTTTGGCTACACCTTC. Amino acids: CASSQDTGFGYTF.

The genes are TRBV5-6 and TRBJ2-7; TRBD1 matches at 9 bases. This CDR3 has 14 amino acids. Per the germline V gene, CDR1 is SGHDT and CDR2 is YYEEEE. The V and J ends lost 5 bases and 3 bases, in that order; junction bases with no gene match: 6. CDR3 sequence (DNA): TGTGCCAGCAGACCCGGGACAGGGATCTACGAGCAGTACTTC. It specifies CASRPGTGIYEQYF.

The V call is TRBV10-2, the J call TRBJ2-7; D call uncertain. Trimming took 3 bases from V and 0 from J, leaving 15 bases between them. This CDR3 spans 16 amino acids. From germline, CDR1 is WSHSY and CDR2 SAAADI. The CDR3 protein is CASSDHMAGDSYEQYF. The CDR3 nucleotides read TGCGCCAGCAGTGATCATATGGCAGGTGACTCCTACGAGCAGTACTTC.

This rearrangement joins TRBV19 to TRBJ2-5; D remains unclear. V was pared by 5 bases and J by 4 bases, with 14 bases between. The CDR3 covers 14 residues. CDR1 and CDR2 from the germline V gene are LNHDA and SQIVND (reference sequence). CDR3 region: CASSARVVGETQYF. As DNA, the CDR3 is TGTGCCAGTAGTGCCCGGGTCGTGGGAGAGACCCAGTACTTC.

The CDR3 sequence is CASNNLGYQETQYF. The CDR3 nucleotides are TGTGCCAGCAACAATCTCGGGTACCAAGAGACCCAGTACTTC. The gene calls are TRBV2 and TRBJ2-5, with D unresolved. The germline CDR1 and CDR2 sequences are SNHLY and FYNNEI. The CDR3 extends over 14 amino acids. V lost 7 bases, J lost 0 bases, and 12 bases lay in between.

This sequence joins TRBV2 and TRBJ2-1; D not certain. Germline values: CDR1 SNHLY, CDR2 FYNNEI. Deletions cut 7 bases from V and 7 bases from J, with 8 bases between. The CDR3 extends over 11 amino acids. The CDR3 spells CASMRKNEQFF. CDR3 sequence (DNA): TGTGCCAGCATGAGGAAAAATGAGCAGTTCTTC. Based on the CDR3 plus reference TRBV2 and TRBJ2-1, the full variable domain is EPEVTQTPSHQVTQMGQEVILRCVPISNHLYFYWYRQILGQKVEFLVSFYNNEISEKSEIFDDQFSVERPDGSNFTLKIRSTKLEDSAMYFCASMRKNEQFFGPGTRLTVL.

The V call is TRBV19, the J call TRBJ1-5; D is ambiguous. CDR3 length: 14 residues. Per germline, CDR1 LNHDA and CDR2 SQIVND (reference sequence). The germline V and J ends were trimmed by 8 bases and 0 bases, with 11 bases remaining between them. This CDR3 reads CASGGGISNQPQHF. The CDR3 nucleotides are TGTGCCAGTGGAGGCGGCATTAGCAATCAGCCCCAGCATTTT.

The chain couples TRBV7-3 to TRBJ2-7; D is unresolved. The CDR3 is made up of 13 amino acids. CDR1 and CDR2 from the germline V gene are SGHTA and FQGTGA. The ends were cut back, 2 bases at V and 0 bases at J, with 5 bases in the middle. CDR3 bases: TGTGCCAGCAGCTTAGACCACTCCTACGAGCAGTACTTC. Encoded protein: CASSLDHSYEQYF.

V usage is TRBV7-3 and J usage is TRBJ1-1; 7 bases align to TRBD1. Germline V lookup: CDR1 SGHTA, CDR2 FQGTGA. The CDR3 covers 15 residues. J was trimmed by 5 bases and V by 1 base; bases with no gene match: 7. Here the CDR3 reads CASSLMAGGDTEAFF. The CDR3 nucleotides are TGTGCCAGCAGCTTAATGGCAGGGGGAGATACTGAAGCTTTCTTT.

The chain couples TRBV30 to TRBJ2-5, with a weak D call TRBD2 (6 bases). Germline lookup yields CDR1 GTSNPN and CDR2 SVGIG (reference sequence). V lost 3 bases and J lost 3, with 14 bases in between. This CDR3 comprises 14 residues. CDR3 nucleotide sequence: TGTGCCTGGAGAGGAGTAGCGGTTAAAGAGACCCAGTACTTC. This encodes CAWRGVAVKETQYF.

The V gene is TRBV27, the J gene TRBJ2-1, with 8 bases identical to TRBD2. The germline CDR1 and CDR2 sequences are MNHEY and SMNVEV (reference sequence). V shed 5 bases and J 8 bases; nucleotides not matched to a gene: 5. The length of the CDR3 is 13 residues. CDR3 loop: CASSPGTRDEQFF. The CDR3, as DNA: TGTGCCAGCAGTCCCGGGACTAGGGATGAGCAGTTCTTC.

The rearrangement links TRBV5-4 to TRBJ2-3; 7 bases are a match to TRBD1. Per germline, CDR1 SGHNT and CDR2 YYREEE (reference sequence). V shed 5 bases, J shed 4 bases, and the junction held 4 bases outside the gene matches. The CDR3 has 13 amino acids. CDR3 in DNA: TGTGCCAGCAGTTCACAGGGGCCAGATACGCAGTATTTT. Its translation is CASSSQGPDTQYF.